The 16 T cell receptor beta chains below all came from one sample that was sequenced in a study of shared clonotypes between healthy human individuals. Generated by immunoSEQ multiplex PCR, the TCRdb table keeps only in-frame clones and is missing some. The sample holds roughly 490,000 clones, 65% to 80% seen once. The specimen was PBMCs. Receptors originate from a woman aged 40 to 49 in good health. Some clones in this sample may be carry-over from other donors' samples.

The CDR3 spells CATSRDIGSYEQYF. The DNA of the CDR3 is TGTGCCACCAGCAGAGATATTGGGTCCTACGAGCAGTACTTC. V usage is TRBV15 and J usage is TRBJ2-7; D is uncertain. The CDR3 is 14 amino acids. V dropped 0 bases and J dropped 1 base, with 7 bases sitting between them. From germline, CDR1 is LNHNV and CDR2 YYDKDF (reference sequence).

This chain joins TRBV29-1 and TRBJ1-3; 10 bases are shared with TRBD1. Germline CDR1 and CDR2: SQVTM and ANQGSEA. The junction had 6 bases not matched to a gene; V was cut back by 4 bases and J by 9 bases. The CDR3 extends over 13 amino acids. CDR3 sequence: CSVVGTGASTIYF. DNA of the CDR3: TGCAGCGTTGTGGGGACAGGGGCGAGCACCATATATTTT. Complete variable domain (other parts from reference TRBV29-1 and TRBJ1-3): SAVISQKPSRDICQRGTSLTIQCQVDSQVTMMFWYRQQPGQSLTLIATANQGSEATYESGFVIDKFPISRPNLTFSTLTVSNMSPEDSSIYLCSVVGTGASTIYFGEGSWLTVV.

V usage is TRBV6-6 and J usage is TRBJ2-7, with D tentatively TRBD2 (6 bases). The length of the CDR3 is 16 residues. CDR1 is MNHNY, CDR2 SVGAGI, per germline (reference sequence). The V gene lost 0 bases and the J gene lost 4 bases, with 16 bases spanning the gap. The DNA for the CDR3 is TGTGCCAGCAGTTACTCGGGGCAGGGAGGTTCGTACGAGCAGTACTTC. Translating gives CASSYSGQGGSYEQYF.

V and J are TRBV18 and TRBJ1-5; tentatively, D is TRBD1 (6 bases). CDR1 and CDR2 from the germline V gene are KGHSH and LQKENI. The CDR3 has 14 amino acids. V was shortened by 6 bases and J by 4 bases, with 13 bases between the two germline ends. The CDR3 bases are TGTGCCAGCTCCCTGAGGGGGGGAAATCAGCCCCAGCATTTT. Protein: CASSLRGGNQPQHF.

This clone turned up a few times. The chain carries TRBV7-2 and TRBJ2-7; D is perhaps TRBD1 (5 bases). This CDR3 is built from 15 residues. Between the trimmed V and J ends, which lost 5 bases and 3 bases, there was a span of 17 bases. From germline, CDR1 is SGHTA and CDR2 FQGNSA. In nucleotides, the CDR3 is TGTGCCAGCAGCAAAGGGGCTGACATTCTCTACGAGCAGTACTTC. Translation gives CASSKGADILYEQYF.

This clone was seen a single time. The genes are TRBV11-2 and TRBJ2-2; D is uncertain. Trimming pared 3 bases from V and 2 bases from J, leaving 13 bases between. CDR1 and CDR2 (germline): SGHAT, FQNNGV. The CDR3 extends over 16 amino acids. CDR3 loop: CASSFTSPTNTGELFF. In nucleotides, the CDR3 is TGTGCCAGCAGCTTCACAAGCCCGACCAACACCGGGGAGCTGTTTTTT.

V usage is TRBV7-8 and J usage is TRBJ2-7; no definite D call. Germline assignment: CDR1 SGHVS and CDR2 FQNEAQ. Trimming cost V 7 bases and J 5 bases, with 9 bases left between them. This CDR3 is built from 11 residues. CDR3 sequence reads: CASTLTDEQYF. The CDR3 DNA reads TGTGCCAGCACCCTCACCGACGAGCAGTACTTC.

This chain links TRBV5-5 with TRBJ1-5; D is perhaps TRBD1 (6 bases). Trimming removed 4 bases from V and 4 bases from J, with 15 bases in between. The length of the CDR3 is 15 residues. Germline-derived CDR1 and CDR2 are SGHKS and YYEKEE (reference sequence). The DNA for the CDR3 is TGTGCCAGCAGCCGTCAGGGGATTATTAATCAGCCCCAGCATTTT. Protein: CASSRQGIINQPQHF.

The V gene is TRBV2, the J gene TRBJ2-5; D is uncertain. This CDR3 comprises 13 residues. The V end was cut by 8 bases, the J end by 3 bases, with 13 bases between. CDR1 and CDR2 from the germline V gene are SNHLY and FYNNEI. The CDR3 here is CASAPLVEETQYF. CDR3 in DNA: TGTGCCAGCGCCCCCTTGGTCGAAGAGACCCAGTACTTC.

This chain connects TRBV5-1 to TRBJ2-5; no clear D. Trimming removed 1 base at V and 1 base at J, with 8 bases between. Germline-derived CDR1 and CDR2 are SGHRS and YFSETQ. CDR3 length: 14 residues. This CDR3 is CASSLSTPQETQYF. CDR3 coding DNA: TGCGCCAGCAGCTTGAGCACCCCCCAAGAGACCCAGTACTTC.

This chain links TRBV27 with TRBJ2-5; 9 positions agree with TRBD2. The germline gives CDR1 MNHEY, CDR2 SMNVEV (reference sequence). After removal of 5 bases from V and 0 bases from J, the junction contained 7 bases not matched to a gene. The CDR3 totals 16 residues. As DNA, the CDR3 is TGTGCCAGCAGTAACCGAGCGGGAGGAAACCAAGAGACCCAGTACTTC. Translated: CASSNRAGGNQETQYF.

V is TRBV7-8 and J is TRBJ2-6; D gene unclear. The CDR3 has 18 amino acids. V shed 5 bases and J shed 0 bases, with 17 bases lying between them. Germline CDR1 SGHVS, CDR2 FQNEAQ. The CDR3: CASSPRAGLSSGANVLTF. DNA for the CDR3: TGTGCCAGCAGCCCGCGAGCCGGGTTGAGCTCTGGGGCCAACGTCCTGACTTTC.

The V call is TRBV5-4, the J call TRBJ2-7, with D possibly matching TRBD1 (6 bases). Germline assignment: CDR1 SGHNT and CDR2 YYREEE (reference sequence). Trimming removed 2 bases at V and 5 bases at J, with 14 bases between. CDR3 length: 14 amino acids. The CDR3 spells CASSLGQRTDEQYF. CDR3 nucleotide sequence: TGTGCCAGCAGCTTAGGACAGCGAACCGACGAGCAGTACTTC.

In the case of this clone: Only one base separates this from a far larger clonotype, so it likely reflects a read error. This chain links TRBV18 with TRBJ1-2; D gene unclear. This CDR3 is 15 amino acids long. Looked up from germline, CDR1 is KGHSH and CDR2 is LQKENI. V gave up 1 base and J gave up 4 bases, with 13 bases separating them. The CDR3, as DNA: TGTGCCAGCTCACCACTGTCAGACGCTAGCTATGGCTACACCTTC. Translating gives CASSPLSDASYGYTF.

The chain is built from TRBV15 and TRBJ2-3; 8 nucleotides align to TRBD2. Looked up from germline, CDR1 is LNHNV and CDR2 is YYDKDF (reference sequence). This CDR3 comprises 15 residues. J lost 0 bases, V lost 4 bases, and 3 bases had no gene match. CDR3 in DNA: TGTGCCACCAGCACTGCTAGCGGGAGCACAGATACGCAGTATTTT. As protein: CATSTASGSTDTQYF.

Remarks on this clone: This sequence may be a read error, since a much larger clone differs from it by one base. V and J are TRBV28 and TRBJ2-1; D perhaps matches TRBD2 (5 bases). Germline V gene sequence: CDR1 MDHEN, CDR2 SYDVKM. CDR3 length: 13 residues. V was shortened by 6 bases and J by 7 bases, with 13 bases between the two germline ends. The CDR3 DNA reads TGTGCCAGCAGCCCGGACTTAAATAATGAGCAGTTCTTC. This sequence encodes CASSPDLNNEQFF.